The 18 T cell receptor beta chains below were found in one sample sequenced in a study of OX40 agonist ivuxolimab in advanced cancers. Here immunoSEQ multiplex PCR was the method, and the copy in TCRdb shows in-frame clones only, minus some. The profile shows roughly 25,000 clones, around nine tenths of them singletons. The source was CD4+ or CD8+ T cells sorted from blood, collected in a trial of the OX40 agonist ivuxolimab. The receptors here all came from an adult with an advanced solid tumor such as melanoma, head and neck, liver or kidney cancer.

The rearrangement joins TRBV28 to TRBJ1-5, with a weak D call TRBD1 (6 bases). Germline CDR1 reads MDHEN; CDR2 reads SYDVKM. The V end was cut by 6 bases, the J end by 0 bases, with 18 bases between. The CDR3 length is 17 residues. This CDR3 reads CASSQDRRAYSNQPQHF. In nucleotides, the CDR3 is TGTGCCAGCAGCCAGGACAGAAGAGCGTATAGCAATCAGCCCCAGCATTTT.

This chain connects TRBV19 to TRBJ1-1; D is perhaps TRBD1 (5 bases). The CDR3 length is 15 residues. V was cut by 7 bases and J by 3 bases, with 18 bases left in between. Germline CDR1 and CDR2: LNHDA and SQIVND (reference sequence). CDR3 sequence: CASTPRVAGDTEAFF. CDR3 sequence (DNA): TGTGCCAGTACCCCTCGCGTGGCGGGGGACACTGAAGCTTTCTTT.

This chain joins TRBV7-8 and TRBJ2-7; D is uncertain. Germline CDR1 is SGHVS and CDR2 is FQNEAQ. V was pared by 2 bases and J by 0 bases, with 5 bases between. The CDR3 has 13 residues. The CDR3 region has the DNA TGTGCCAGCAGCTTATCCAGCTCCTACGAGCAGTACTTC. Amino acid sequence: CASSLSSSYEQYF.

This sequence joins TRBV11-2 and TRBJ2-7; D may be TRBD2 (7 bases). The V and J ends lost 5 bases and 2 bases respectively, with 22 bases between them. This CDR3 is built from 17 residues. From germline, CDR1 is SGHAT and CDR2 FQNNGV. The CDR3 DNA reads TGTGCCAGCAGCACACAGGGAGGGGCTAGCGGTGCCTACGAGCAGTACTTC. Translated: CASSTQGGASGAYEQYF.

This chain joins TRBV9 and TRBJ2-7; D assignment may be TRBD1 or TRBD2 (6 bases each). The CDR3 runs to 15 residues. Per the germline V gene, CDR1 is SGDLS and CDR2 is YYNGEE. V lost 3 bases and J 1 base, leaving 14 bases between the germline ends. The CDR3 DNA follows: TGTGCCAGCAGCGGAGGAGGGGGGCAATCCTACGAGCAGTACTTC. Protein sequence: CASSGGGGQSYEQYF. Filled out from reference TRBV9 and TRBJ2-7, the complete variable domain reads DSGVTQTPKHLITATGQRVTLRCSPRSGDLSVYWYQQSLDQGLQFLIQYYNGEERAKGNILERFSAQQFPDLHSELNLSSLELGDSALYFCASSGGGGQSYEQYFGPGTRLTVT.

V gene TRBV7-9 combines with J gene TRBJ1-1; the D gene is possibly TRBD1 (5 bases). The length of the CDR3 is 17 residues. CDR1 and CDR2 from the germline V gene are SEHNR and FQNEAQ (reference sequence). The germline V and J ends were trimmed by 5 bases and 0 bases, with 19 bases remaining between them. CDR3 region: CASSPHPREGMNTEAFF. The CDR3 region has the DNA TGTGCCAGCAGCCCCCATCCCAGGGAGGGAATGAACACTGAAGCTTTCTTT.

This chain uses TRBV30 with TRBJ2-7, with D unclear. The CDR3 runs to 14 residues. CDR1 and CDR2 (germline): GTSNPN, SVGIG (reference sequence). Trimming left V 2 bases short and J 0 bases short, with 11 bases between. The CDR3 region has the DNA TGTGCCTGGAGTCATGGGGTCGCCTCCTACGAGCAGTACTTC. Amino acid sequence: CAWSHGVASYEQYF.

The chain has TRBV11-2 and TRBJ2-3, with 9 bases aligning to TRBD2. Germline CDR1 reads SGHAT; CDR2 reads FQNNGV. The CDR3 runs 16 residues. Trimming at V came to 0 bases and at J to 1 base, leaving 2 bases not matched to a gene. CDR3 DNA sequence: TGTGCCAGCAGCTTAGATAGCGGGGGTGGCACAGATACGCAGTATTTT. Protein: CASSLDSGGGTDTQYF. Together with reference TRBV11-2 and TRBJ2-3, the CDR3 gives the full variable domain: EAGVAQSPRYKIIEKRQSVAFWCNPISGHATLYWYQQILGQGPKLLIQFQNNGVVDDSQLPKDRFSAERLKGVDSTLKIQPAKLEDSAVYLCASSLDSGGGTDTQYFGPGTRLTVL.

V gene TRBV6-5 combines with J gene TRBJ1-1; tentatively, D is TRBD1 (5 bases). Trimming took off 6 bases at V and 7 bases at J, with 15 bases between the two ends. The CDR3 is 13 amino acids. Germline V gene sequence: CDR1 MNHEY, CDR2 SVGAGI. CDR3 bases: TGTGCCAGCAGGAACGGGGGAGGGAATGAAGCTTTCTTT. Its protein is CASRNGGGNEAFF.

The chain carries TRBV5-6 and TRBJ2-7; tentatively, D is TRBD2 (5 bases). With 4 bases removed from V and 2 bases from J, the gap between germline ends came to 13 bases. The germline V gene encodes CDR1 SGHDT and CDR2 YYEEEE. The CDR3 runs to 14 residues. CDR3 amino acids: CASSAKLDTYEQYF. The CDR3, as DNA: TGTGCCAGCAGCGCGAAACTAGATACCTACGAGCAGTACTTC.

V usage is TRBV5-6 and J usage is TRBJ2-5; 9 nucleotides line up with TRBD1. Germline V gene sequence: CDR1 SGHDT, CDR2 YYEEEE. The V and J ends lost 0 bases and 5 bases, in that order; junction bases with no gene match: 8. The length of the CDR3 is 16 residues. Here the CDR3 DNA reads TGTGCCAGCAGCTTGGCCCCGACAGGGGGTCTTGAGACCCAGTACTTC. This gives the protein CASSLAPTGGLETQYF.

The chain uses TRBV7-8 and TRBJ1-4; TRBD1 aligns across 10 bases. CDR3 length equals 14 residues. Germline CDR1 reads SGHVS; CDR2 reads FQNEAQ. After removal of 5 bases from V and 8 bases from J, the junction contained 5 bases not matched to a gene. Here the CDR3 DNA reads TGTGCCAGCAGCATTCGGGACAGGGGCGAAAAACTGTTTTTT. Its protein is CASSIRDRGEKLFF. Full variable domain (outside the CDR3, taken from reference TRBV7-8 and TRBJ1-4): GAGVSQSPRYKVAKRGQDVALRCDPISGHVSLFWYQQALGQGPEFLTYFQNEAQLDKSGLPSDRFFAERPEGSVSTLKIQRTQQEDSAVYLCASSIRDRGEKLFFGSGTQLSVL.

CDR3 DNA sequence: TGTGCCAGCAGCTTCGCCGGGATCCTCTACAATGAGCAGTTCTTC. Protein: CASSFAGILYNEQFF. V usage is TRBV7-9 and J usage is TRBJ2-1; weak D call: TRBD2 (5 bases). This CDR3 has 15 amino acids. Germline CDR1 SEHNR, CDR2 FQNEAQ (reference sequence). V lost 3 bases and J 3 bases, leaving 12 bases between the germline ends. Looking up the rest from reference TRBV7-9 and TRBJ2-1 gives the full variable domain: DTGVSQNPRHKITKRGQNVTFRCDPISEHNRLYWYRQTLGQGPEFLTYFQNEAQLEKSRLLSDRFSAERPKGSFSTLEIQRTEQGDSAMYLCASSFAGILYNEQFFGPGTRLTVL.

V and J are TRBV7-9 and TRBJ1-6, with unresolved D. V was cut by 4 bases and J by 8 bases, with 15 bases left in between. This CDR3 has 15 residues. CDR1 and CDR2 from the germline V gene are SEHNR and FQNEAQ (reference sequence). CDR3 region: CASSSPGSSDSPLHF. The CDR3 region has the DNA TGTGCCAGCAGCTCCCCGGGTTCTTCTGATTCACCCCTCCACTTT.

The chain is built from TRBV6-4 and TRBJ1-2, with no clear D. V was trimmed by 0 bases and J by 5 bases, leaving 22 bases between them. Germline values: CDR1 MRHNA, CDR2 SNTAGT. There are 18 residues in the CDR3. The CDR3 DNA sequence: TGTGCCAGCAGTGACTCACCATCGGAGGTCAGCCCTCGATATGGCTACACCTTC. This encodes CASSDSPSEVSPRYGYTF.

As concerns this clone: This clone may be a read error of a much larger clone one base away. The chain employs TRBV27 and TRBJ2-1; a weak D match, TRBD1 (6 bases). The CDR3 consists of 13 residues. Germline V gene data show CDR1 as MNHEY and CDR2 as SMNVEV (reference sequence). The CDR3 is CASSYPGDNGQFF. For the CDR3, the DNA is TGTGCCAGCAGTTACCCCGGGGACAATGGGCAGTTCTTC.

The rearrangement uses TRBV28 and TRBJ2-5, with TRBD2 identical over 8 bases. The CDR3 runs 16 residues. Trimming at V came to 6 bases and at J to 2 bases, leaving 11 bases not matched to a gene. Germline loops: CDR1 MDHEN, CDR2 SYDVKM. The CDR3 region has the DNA TGTGCCAGCAGGTTTCGGGAGGGGTTCGTGCAAGAGACCCAGTACTTC. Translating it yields CASRFREGFVQETQYF.

CDR3 nucleotides: TGTGCCAGCAGTTTTGGGGGGACCGGGGAGCTGTTTTTT. Its protein product is CASSFGGTGELFF. The chain has TRBV27 and TRBJ2-2; TRBD2 is a possible D gene (6 bases). Between the trimmed V and J ends, which lost 3 bases and 5 bases, there was a span of 7 bases. This CDR3 region has 13 residues. Germline V CDR1 and CDR2: MNHEY, SMNVEV (reference sequence).